The clone carrying this T cell receptor (beta chain) was seen more than once but under ten times. This entry comes from a study of T cells in Graves' hyperthyroidism and ophthalmopathy. Trimming left V 3 bases short and J 5 bases short, with 17 bases between. The CDR3 extends over 15 amino acids. Looked up from germline, CDR1 is MNHEY and CDR2 is SMNVEV (reference sequence). There were TCR beta CDR3 regions amplified from RNA transcripts. The study used the HTBI primer set for a first-round RT-PCR of the TCR CDR3. Using its own MiXCR run on the multiplex PCR reads, TCRdb lists one record per CDR3 protein. Here the sample spans more than 300,000 distinct CDR3 sequences, roughly 14% being singletons.

The source is a woman in her thirties with Graves' hyperthyroidism. Sequenced material: blood. The rearrangement uses TRBV27 and TRBJ2-7; D not certain. The CDR3 sequence is CASSFLENSGDEQYF. The CDR3 nucleotides are TGTGCCAGCAGTTTTCTCGAAAATAGTGGCGACGAGCAGTACTTC.